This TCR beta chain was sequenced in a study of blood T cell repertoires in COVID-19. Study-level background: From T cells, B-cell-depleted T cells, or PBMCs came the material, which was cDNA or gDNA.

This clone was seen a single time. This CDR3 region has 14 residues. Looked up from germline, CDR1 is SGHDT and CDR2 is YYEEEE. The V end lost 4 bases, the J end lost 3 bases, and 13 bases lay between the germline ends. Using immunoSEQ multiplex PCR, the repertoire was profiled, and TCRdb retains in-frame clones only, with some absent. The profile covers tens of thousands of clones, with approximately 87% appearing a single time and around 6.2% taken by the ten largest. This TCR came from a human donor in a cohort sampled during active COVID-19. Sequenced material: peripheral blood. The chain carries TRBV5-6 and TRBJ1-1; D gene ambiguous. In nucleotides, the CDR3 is TGTGCCAGCAGCCTGGGATATGCGGACACTGAAGCTTTCTTT. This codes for CASSLGYADTEAFF.